This T cell receptor beta chain came from a study of blood T cell repertoires in COVID-19. Germline V gene data show CDR1 as SGHTA and CDR2 as FQGNSA. The CDR3 runs 15 residues. Trimming removed 6 bases from V and 2 bases from J, with 15 bases in between. The data were produced by immunoSEQ multiplex PCR, yet TCRdb's version contains in-frame clones alone and is incomplete. The table has fewer than 200,000 clones, over 65% seen once; the top ten hold about 4.4%. The sequenced sample was PBMCs or T cells enriched from blood (not recorded which). The source is a woman between 50 and 59 years old who had recovered from COVID-19. The chain has TRBV7-2 and TRBJ2-3, with D possibly matching TRBD2 (5 bases). The CDR3 nucleotides are TGTGCCAGCAGTCGTAGACGGGAAGCCACAGATACGCAGTATTTT. It codes for CASSRRREATDTQYF. The whole variable domain, filled in from reference TRBV7-2 and TRBJ2-3, reads GAGVSQSPSNKVTEKGKDVELRCDPISGHTALYWYRQSLGQGLEFLIYFQGNSAPDKSGLPSDRFSAERTGGSVSTLTIQRTQQEDSAVYLCASSRRREATDTQYFGPGTRLTVL.